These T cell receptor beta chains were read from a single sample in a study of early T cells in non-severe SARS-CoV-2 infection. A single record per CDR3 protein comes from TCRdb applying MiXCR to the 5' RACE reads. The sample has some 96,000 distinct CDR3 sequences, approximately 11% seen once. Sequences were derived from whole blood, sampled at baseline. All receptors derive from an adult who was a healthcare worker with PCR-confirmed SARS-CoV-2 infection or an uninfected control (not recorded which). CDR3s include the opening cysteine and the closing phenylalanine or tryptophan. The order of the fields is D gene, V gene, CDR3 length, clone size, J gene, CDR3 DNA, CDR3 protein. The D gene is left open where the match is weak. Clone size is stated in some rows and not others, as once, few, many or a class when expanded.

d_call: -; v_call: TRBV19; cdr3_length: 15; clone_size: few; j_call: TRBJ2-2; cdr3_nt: TGTGCCAGTAGTATGGGGGCCCGCCCCACCGGGGAGCTGTTTTTT; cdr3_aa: CASSMGARPTGELFF
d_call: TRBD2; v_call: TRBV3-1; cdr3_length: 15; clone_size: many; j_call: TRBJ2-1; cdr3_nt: TGTGCCAGCAGCCTTCGGACTAGCGGGGACAATGAGCAGTTCTTC; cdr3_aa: CASSLRTSGDNEQFF
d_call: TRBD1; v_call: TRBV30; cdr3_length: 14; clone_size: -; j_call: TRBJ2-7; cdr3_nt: TGTGCCTGGACTAAAGGACAGGGGATCGACGAGCAGTACTTC; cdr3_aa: CAWTKGQGIDEQYF
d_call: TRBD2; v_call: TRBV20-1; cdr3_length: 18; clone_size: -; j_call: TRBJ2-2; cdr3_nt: TGCAGTGCTAGGGAAGAAGGGACTAGCGGGGCTTACACCGGGGAGCTGTTTTTT; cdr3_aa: CSAREEGTSGAYTGELFF
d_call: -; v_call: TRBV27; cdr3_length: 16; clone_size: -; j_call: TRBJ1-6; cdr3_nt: TGTGCCAGCGCCTGGGACGGACTCCTCTATAATTCACCCCTCCACTTT; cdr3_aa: CASAWDGLLYNSPLHF
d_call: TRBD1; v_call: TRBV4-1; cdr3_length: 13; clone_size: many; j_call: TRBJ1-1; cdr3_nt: TGCGCCAGTAACAGGGGAGGGATCACTGAAGCTTTCTTT; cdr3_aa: CASNRGGITEAFF
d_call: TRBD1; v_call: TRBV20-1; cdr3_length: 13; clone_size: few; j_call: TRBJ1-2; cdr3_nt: TGCAGTGCTTGGGACAGGGGCGGCTATGGCTACACCTTC; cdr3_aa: CSAWDRGGYGYTF
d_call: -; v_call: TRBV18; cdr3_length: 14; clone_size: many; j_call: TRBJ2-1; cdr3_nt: TGTGCCAGCTCACCACCGCCAGCCTACAATGAGCAGTTCTTC; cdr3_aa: CASSPPPAYNEQFF
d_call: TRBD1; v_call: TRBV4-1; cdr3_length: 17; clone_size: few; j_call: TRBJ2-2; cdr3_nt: TGCGCCAGCAGCCTTCCCGGGACAGGGAGGTCGACCGGGGAGCTGTTTTTT; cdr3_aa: CASSLPGTGRSTGELFF
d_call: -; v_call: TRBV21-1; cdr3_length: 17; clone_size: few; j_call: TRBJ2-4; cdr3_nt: TGTGCCAGCAGCAAAGGGACTAGCGGGAGGGCCAAAAACATTCAGTACTTC; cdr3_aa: CASSKGTSGRAKNIQYF
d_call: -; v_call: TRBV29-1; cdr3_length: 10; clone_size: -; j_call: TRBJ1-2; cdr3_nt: TGCAGCGTTTCGAGCTATGGCTACACCTTC; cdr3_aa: CSVSSYGYTF
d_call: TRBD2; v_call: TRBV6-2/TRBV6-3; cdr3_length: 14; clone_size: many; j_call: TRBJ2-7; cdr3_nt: TGTGCCAGCAGCCTAGCGGGGGCTTCCTACGAGCAGTACTTC; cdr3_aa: CASSLAGASYEQYF
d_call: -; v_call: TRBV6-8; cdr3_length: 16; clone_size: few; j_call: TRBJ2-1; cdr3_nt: TGTGCCAGCAGTTACGATGGACAGCGGAACTACAATGAGCAGTTCTTC; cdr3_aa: CASSYDGQRNYNEQFF
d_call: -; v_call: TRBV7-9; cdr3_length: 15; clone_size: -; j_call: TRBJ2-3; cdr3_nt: TGTGCCAGCAGCCAAGGACAGTACGCCACAGATACGCAGTATTTT; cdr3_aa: CASSQGQYATDTQYF
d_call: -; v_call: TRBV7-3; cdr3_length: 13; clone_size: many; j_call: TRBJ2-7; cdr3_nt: TGTGCCAGCAGCTTGGGAAGAGGGAACGAGCAGTACTTC; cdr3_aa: CASSLGRGNEQYF
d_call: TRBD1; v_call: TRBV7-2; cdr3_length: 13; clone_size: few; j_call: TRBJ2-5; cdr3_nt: TGTGCCAGCAGCTTAGAACAGGGGGCGACCCAGTACTTC; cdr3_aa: CASSLEQGATQYF
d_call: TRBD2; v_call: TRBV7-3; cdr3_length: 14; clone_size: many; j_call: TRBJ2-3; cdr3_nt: TGTGCCAGCAGCTTAGCGGGAGCGACTGATACGCAGTATTTT; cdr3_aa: CASSLAGATDTQYF
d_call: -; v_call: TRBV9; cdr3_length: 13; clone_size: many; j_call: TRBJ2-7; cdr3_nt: TGTGCCAGCAGCTTAACCGGGACCTCCGAGCAGTACTTC; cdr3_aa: CASSLTGTSEQYF
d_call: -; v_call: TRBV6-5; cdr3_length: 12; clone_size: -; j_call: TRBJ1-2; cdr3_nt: TGTGCCAGCAGGGGGGCCGACTATGGCTACACCTTC; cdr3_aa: CASRGADYGYTF
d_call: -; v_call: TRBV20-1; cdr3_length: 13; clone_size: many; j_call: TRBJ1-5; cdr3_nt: TGCAGTGCTTACGCAGGGCACAATCAGCCCCAGCATTTT; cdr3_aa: CSAYAGHNQPQHF
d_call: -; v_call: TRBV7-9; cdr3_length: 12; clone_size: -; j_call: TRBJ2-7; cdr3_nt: TGTGCCAGCAGCGCAGATTCGGGGGAGCAGTACTTC; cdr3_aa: CASSADSGEQYF
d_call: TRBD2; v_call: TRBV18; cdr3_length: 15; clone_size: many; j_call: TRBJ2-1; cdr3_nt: TGTGCCAGCTCATCCCCGACTAGCGGGAGGGGTGAGCAGTTCTTC; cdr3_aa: CASSSPTSGRGEQFF
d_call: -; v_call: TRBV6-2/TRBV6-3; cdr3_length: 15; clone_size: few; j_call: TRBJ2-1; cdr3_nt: TGTGCCAGCAGTTTTCTCCGGGACTCGCGCAATGAGCAGTTCTTC; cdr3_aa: CASSFLRDSRNEQFF
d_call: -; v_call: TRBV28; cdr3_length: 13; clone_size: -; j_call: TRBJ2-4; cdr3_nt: TGTGCCACCCTTAGACCAGGGCAAAACATTCAGTACTTC; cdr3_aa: CATLRPGQNIQYF
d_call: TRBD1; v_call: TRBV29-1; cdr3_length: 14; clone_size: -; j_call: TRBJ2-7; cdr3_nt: TGCAGCGTTGAGTCCGGGACAGGGGGGAACGAGCAGTACTTC; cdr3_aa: CSVESGTGGNEQYF
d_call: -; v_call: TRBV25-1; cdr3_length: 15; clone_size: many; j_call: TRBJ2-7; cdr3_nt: TGTGCCAGCAGTGAACACGGACTCGATCCCTACGAGCAGTACTTC; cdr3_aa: CASSEHGLDPYEQYF
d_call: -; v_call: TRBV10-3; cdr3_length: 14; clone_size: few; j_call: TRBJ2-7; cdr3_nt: TGTGCCGTTCGTTCCGGGCCAAATTCCTACGAGCAGTACTTC; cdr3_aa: CAVRSGPNSYEQYF
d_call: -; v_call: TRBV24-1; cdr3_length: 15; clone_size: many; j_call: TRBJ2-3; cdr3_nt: TGTGCCACCAGTGAAAGGACAGATGTCACAGATACGCAGTATTTT; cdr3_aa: CATSERTDVTDTQYF
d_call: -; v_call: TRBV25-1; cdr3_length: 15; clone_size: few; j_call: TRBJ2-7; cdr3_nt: TGTGCCAGCAGTACCCCCGCGGGCAGGGGTAGCGAGCAGTACTTC; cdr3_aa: CASSTPAGRGSEQYF
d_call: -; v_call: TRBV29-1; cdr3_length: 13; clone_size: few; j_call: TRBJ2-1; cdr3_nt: TGCAGCGTTGTACAGGGACTAACCAATGAGCAGTTCTTC; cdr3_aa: CSVVQGLTNEQFF
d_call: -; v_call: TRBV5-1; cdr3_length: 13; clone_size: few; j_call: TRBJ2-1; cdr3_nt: TGCGCCAGCAGCTGGGGGGCTAGGAATGAGCAGTTCTTC; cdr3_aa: CASSWGARNEQFF
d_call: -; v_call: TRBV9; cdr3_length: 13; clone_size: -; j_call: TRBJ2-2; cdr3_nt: TGTGTCAGCAGCGTAGATATAACCGGGGAGCTGTTTTTT; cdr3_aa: CVSSVDITGELFF
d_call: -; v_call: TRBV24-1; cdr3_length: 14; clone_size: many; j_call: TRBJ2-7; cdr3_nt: TGTGCCACCAGTGAGTTAGGACAATGGGGCGAGCAGTACTTC; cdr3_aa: CATSELGQWGEQYF
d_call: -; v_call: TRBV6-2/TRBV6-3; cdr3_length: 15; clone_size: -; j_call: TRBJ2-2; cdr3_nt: TGTGCCAGCAGTTACGGGGTACAGTACACCGGGGAGCTGTTTTTT; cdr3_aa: CASSYGVQYTGELFF
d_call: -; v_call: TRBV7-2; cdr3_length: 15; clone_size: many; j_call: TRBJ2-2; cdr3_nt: TGTGCCAGCAGCTTAGAAGGACATGCGGCTGGGGAGCTGTTTTTT; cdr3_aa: CASSLEGHAAGELFF
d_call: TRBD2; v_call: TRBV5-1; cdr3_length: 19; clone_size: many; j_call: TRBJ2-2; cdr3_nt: TGCGCCAGCAGCTTGGGAAGCGCGGGGGATTTGTCGAACACCGGGGAGCTGTTTTTT; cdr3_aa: CASSLGSAGDLSNTGELFF
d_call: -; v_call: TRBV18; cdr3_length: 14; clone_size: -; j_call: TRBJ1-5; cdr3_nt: TGTGCCAGCTCGGCAGGGGATAGCAATCAGCCCCAGCATTTT; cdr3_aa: CASSAGDSNQPQHF
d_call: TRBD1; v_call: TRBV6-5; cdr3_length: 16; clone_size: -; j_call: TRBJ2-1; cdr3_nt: TGTGCCAGCAGGACGGGGGACAGGGTATTCTCCGGTGAGCAGTTCTTC; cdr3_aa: CASRTGDRVFSGEQFF